Only one count was recorded for the clone carrying this TCR beta chain. Its antigen is not known. The data belong to a study of cytomegalovirus exposure and HLA in healthy donors. The PCR contained 60 Vbeta and 13 Jbeta primers. Data came from immunoSEQ multiplex PCR; TCRdb stores just in-frame clones and leaves some out. The sample holds fewer than 200,000 clones, around 83% seen once. Study findings and constraints: Most of the CMV-associated TCR beta chains (in a later analysis) appeared to be HLA-restricted.

This clonotype originated in a girl under 10 years old in good health and CMV-seropositive. Material for sequencing was PBMCs.

CDR3 sequence: CASTLMGGTGELFF. In DNA form, the CDR3 reads TGTGCCAGCACCCTAATGGGGGGGACCGGGGAGCTGTTTTTT. The J gene is TRBJ2-2, the V gene TRBV2, with 7 bases aligning to TRBD2. This CDR3 has 14 residues. The V gene end was trimmed by 7 bases and the J gene end by 5 bases; junction bases not matched to a gene: 7. Germline V gives CDR1 SNHLY, CDR2 FYNNEI.